This T cell receptor (beta chain) was identified in a study of blood T cell repertoires in COVID-19. Sequencing used immunoSEQ multiplex PCR; TCRdb keeps in-frame clones, though not all of them. The data show under 250,000 clones, with approximately 83% seen just once and about 1.3% held by the top ten. CDR3 length: 13 residues. V lost 6 bases to trimming and J lost 3 bases, with 10 bases between them. Sequenced input: PBMCs or T cells enriched from blood (not recorded which). This TCR was sampled from a woman in her forties with acute COVID-19. This chain connects TRBV12-3 or TRBV12-4 to TRBJ2-3, with D perhaps TRBD2 (5 bases). DNA for the CDR3: TGTGCCAGCAGGACGCGAGGGACAGATACGCAGTATTTT. Translation: CASRTRGTDTQYF.